This TCR beta chain was found in a study of OX40 agonist ivuxolimab in advanced cancers. Study context: Given to patients was ivuxolimab, an agonistic anti-OX40 (CD134) antibody. Of the participants, roughly 40% had some prior anti-PD-1, anti-PD-L1 or anti-CTLA-4 therapy, which was allowed. Study outcomes and limitations: Circulating CD4+ and CD8+ T cells showed clonal expansion by week 6 at 0.1 to 3.0 mg/kg.

In regard to this clone: The antigen remains unidentified.

The table came from immunoSEQ multiplex PCR; TCRdb's copy has only in-frame clones and leaves some out. The sample holds around 61,000 clones, roughly 90% seen once. Patients were excluded for autoimmune disease history or systemic immunosuppression. In germline, CDR1 is SGHTA, CDR2 FQGTGA. This CDR3 is 16 amino acids long. The V end was cut by 1 base, the J end by 2 bases, with 13 bases between. Sequenced material: CD4+ or CD8+ T cells sorted from blood, taken in a trial of the OX40 agonist ivuxolimab. This receptor was identified in an adult with an advanced solid tumor such as melanoma, head and neck, liver or kidney cancer. The chain uses TRBV7-3 and TRBJ2-3, with D tentatively TRBD2 (6 bases). CDR3 residues: CASSLIGGSVTDTQYF. CDR3 DNA: TGTGCCAGCAGCTTAATTGGGGGGAGCGTCACAGATACGCAGTATTTT. Filled out from reference TRBV7-3 and TRBJ2-3, the complete variable domain reads GAGVSQTPSNKVTEKGKYVELRCDPISGHTALYWYRQSLGQGPEFLIYFQGTGAADDSGLPNDRFFAVRPEGSVSTLKIQRTERGDSAVYLCASSLIGGSVTDTQYFGPGTRLTVL.